Listed here are 27 T cell receptor beta chains from one sample, sequenced in a study of somatic mutations in cytotoxic T cells in rheumatoid arthritis. Sequenced by immunoSEQ multiplex PCR; TCRdb stores in-frame clones only, minus some. The sample comprises 3,000 to 4,500 clones, roughly four fifths of which are singletons, and around 67% rests with the top ten. Source material: CD8+ T cells sorted from blood. Receptor source: a man in his forties with rheumatoid arthritis.

V gene TRBV5-6 combines with J gene TRBJ1-4; 8 bases are a match to TRBD1. V lost 4 bases and J lost 6; bases outside the gene matches: 5. Germline assignment: CDR1 SGHDT and CDR2 YYEEEE. This CDR3 comprises 14 residues. CDR3 residues: CASSLGQGHEKLFF. CDR3 sequence (DNA): TGTGCCAGCAGCCTCGGACAGGGACATGAAAAACTGTTTTTT.

The chain carries TRBV10-2 and TRBJ2-4; TRBD2 matches at 12 bases. The CDR3 spans 17 residues. V trimming: 0 bases; J trimming: 8 bases; junction bases outside the gene matches: 8. Germline CDR1 is WSHSY and CDR2 is SAAADI. The CDR3 region is CASSESLAGGGDDIQYF. The CDR3 nucleotides read TGCGCCAGCAGTGAGTCCCTAGCGGGAGGGGGGGATGACATTCAGTACTTC.

The genes are TRBV6-5 and TRBJ2-7; 7 nucleotides match TRBD2. The V gene's germline CDR1 is MNHEY and CDR2 SVGAGI. J was trimmed by 1 base and V by 0 bases; bases with no gene match: 6. The CDR3 is 16 amino acids. The CDR3 bases are TGTGCCAGCAGTTACTCCATGGCTAGCGGTTCCTACGAGCAGTACTTC. It encodes CASSYSMASGSYEQYF.

This rearrangement joins TRBV4-1 to TRBJ1-1; 9 positions agree with TRBD1. This CDR3 has 15 residues. The V gene's germline CDR1 is MGHRA and CDR2 YSYEKL. V trimming: 4 bases; J trimming: 5 bases; junction bases outside the gene matches: 8. The CDR3 loop reads CASSPSQGALTEAFF. DNA of the CDR3: TGCGCCAGCAGCCCCTCACAGGGGGCGCTTACTGAAGCTTTCTTT.

This clone was detected a few times. CDR3 bases: TGTGCCAGCAGTTTACAGGGTGGTAATGAAAAACTGTTTTTT. As protein: CASSLQGGNEKLFF. The genes are TRBV6-5 and TRBJ1-4, with D maybe TRBD1 (6 bases). V was trimmed by 4 bases and J by 4 bases, leaving 10 bases between them. The V gene's germline CDR1 is MNHEY and CDR2 SVGAGI. CDR3 size: 14 residues.

This sequence joins TRBV9 and TRBJ2-1; the match to TRBD2 covers 14 bases. The CDR3 is 17 residues long. CDR1 is SGDLS, CDR2 YYNGEE, per germline. V shed 2 bases and J 6 bases; nucleotides not matched to a gene: 7. CDR3 loop: CASSVGLAGATSNEQFF. The DNA for the CDR3 is TGTGCCAGCAGCGTGGGACTAGCGGGAGCTACTAGCAATGAGCAGTTCTTC.

CDR3 sequence reads: CASSDRGRSYEQYF. The CDR3, as DNA: TGTGCCAGCAGTGACAGGGGGCGCTCCTACGAGCAGTACTTC. V is TRBV28 and J is TRBJ2-5; TRBD1 agrees at 10 bases. The end of the DNA aligns better with TRBJ2-7, so the J call may be wrong. The germline CDR1 and CDR2 sequences are MDHEN and SYDVKM. The CDR3 consists of 14 residues.

This clone was seen a single time. The chain employs TRBV12-5 and TRBJ2-5, with a weak D call TRBD2 (6 bases). Germline CDR1 is LGHNT and CDR2 is FRNRAP. The CDR3 is 16 residues long. V lost 1 base to trimming and J lost 5 bases, with 17 bases between them. The CDR3 DNA reads TGTGCTAGTGGTTTGGACGGGACTCCTAGGCTGGAGACCCAGTACTTC. It translates to CASGLDGTPRLETQYF.

V gene TRBV28 combines with J gene TRBJ2-1; a possible D gene is TRBD2 (5 bases). The CDR3 length is 13 residues. The V end lost 6 bases, the J end lost 4 bases, and 10 bases lay between the germline ends. Germline values: CDR1 MDHEN, CDR2 SYDVKM. This CDR3 is CASSPGLYNEQFF. The CDR3 nucleotides read TGTGCCAGCAGCCCCGGACTTTACAATGAGCAGTTCTTC.

The V and J genes are TRBV6-6 and TRBJ1-5; D is undetermined. Deletions cut 7 bases from V and 6 bases from J, with 16 bases between. This CDR3 is 14 amino acids long. Germline V CDR1 and CDR2: MNHNY, SVGAGI (reference sequence). Here the CDR3 reads CASNQADPSQPQHF. Here the CDR3 DNA reads TGTGCCAGCAACCAGGCCGACCCTTCTCAGCCCCAGCATTTT.

CDR3 nucleotides: TGTGCCAGCAGACCCGGGACTAGCGGGACGAACACCGGGGAGCTGTTTTTT. Translation: CASRPGTSGTNTGELFF. The chain uses TRBV7-9 and TRBJ2-2, with 13 bases aligning to TRBD2. J was trimmed by 0 bases and V by 6 bases; bases with no gene match: 4. From germline, CDR1 is SEHNR and CDR2 FQNEAQ (reference sequence). The CDR3 length is 17 residues.

The chain carries TRBV7-9 and TRBJ2-1; 11 bases fit TRBD2. Trimming cost V 5 bases and J 9 bases; bases outside gene matches: 9. This CDR3 has 15 amino acids. CDR1 and CDR2 (germline): SEHNR, FQNEAQ (reference sequence). CDR3 bases: TGTGCCAGCAGCCCAATCACTAGCGGGAGTGGTGAGCAGTTCTTC. Protein sequence: CASSPITSGSGEQFF.

The CDR3 sequence is CASSLYRGSNQPQHF. For the CDR3, the DNA is TGTGCCAGCAGTTTATACAGGGGTAGCAATCAGCCCCAGCATTTT. The chain links TRBV28 to TRBJ1-5; 7 bases are shared with TRBD1. Losses at the gene ends were 1 base for V and 0 bases for J; bases not matched to a gene: 0. The CDR3 has 15 amino acids. The V gene's germline CDR1 is MDHEN and CDR2 SYDVKM.

The chain has TRBV7-9 and TRBJ2-7; D unresolved. The CDR3 covers 15 residues. The germline V gene has CDR1 SEHNR and CDR2 FQNEAQ (reference sequence). V gave up 5 bases and J gave up 5 bases, with 19 bases separating them. CDR3 region: CASSLKNSIAHEQYF. The CDR3 DNA reads as TGTGCCAGCAGCCTTAAGAACTCTATAGCCCACGAGCAGTACTTC.

The gene calls are TRBV4-1 and TRBJ2-1; 9 positions agree with TRBD2. Germline V gene lookup returns CDR1 MGHRA and CDR2 YSYEKL. The V and J ends lost 2 bases and 9 bases, in that order; junction bases with no gene match: 5. CDR3 size: 14 residues. The CDR3 DNA follows: TGCGCCAGCAGCCAACCGGCGGGAGGGCGTGAGCAGTTCTTC. This encodes CASSQPAGGREQFF.

The CDR3 DNA follows: TGTGCCAGCAAACAATTGAGGGACGAGCAGTACTTC. This translates into CASKQLRDEQYF. The J gene is TRBJ2-7, the V gene TRBV21-1; the D call of TRBD2 is as the table states it, not checked on the DNA. TRBV21-1 corresponds to a pseudogene. This CDR3 is 12 amino acids long.

The chain employs TRBV29-1 and TRBJ1-2; D is uncertain. V lost 6 bases and J lost 0, with 14 bases in between. CDR1 SQVTM and CDR2 ANQGSEA come from the germline V gene. CDR3 length equals 14 residues. The DNA of the CDR3 is TGCAGCGTCAGACCGGACGGGGCTAACTATGGCTACACCTTC. Its translation is CSVRPDGANYGYTF.

The genes are TRBV7-2 and TRBJ2-5; 8 nucleotides align to TRBD1. TRBJ2-7 matches the DNA end more closely, so the J call is doubtful. The CDR3 runs to 15 residues. CDR1 is SGHTA and CDR2 is FQGNSA in the germline V gene. CDR3 in amino acids: CASSPNRGSGYEQYF. CDR3 nucleotides: TGTGCCAGCAGCCCCAACAGGGGGAGTGGGTACGAGCAGTACTTC.

This clone was detected once. The rearrangement uses TRBV4-3 and TRBJ2-1; D might be TRBD2 (6 bases). There are 15 residues in the CDR3. From germline, CDR1 is LGHNA and CDR2 YSLEER. Between the trimmed V and J ends, which lost 4 bases and 8 bases, there was a span of 18 bases. Here the CDR3 DNA reads TGCGCCAGCAGCCCGGGCTGGGGGGAGTGGGATGAGCAGTTCTTC. This gives the protein CASSPGWGEWDEQFF.

By frequency in the sample, this clone is large (0.1 to 1%). The chain is built from TRBV4-3 and TRBJ2-7; D ambiguous. Germline assignment: CDR1 LGHNA and CDR2 YSLEER. The CDR3 loop spans 14 amino acids. The V and J ends lost 1 base and 0 bases respectively, with 7 bases between them. CDR3 sequence (DNA): TGCGCCAGCAGCCAAGGACTCGACTCCTACGAGCAGTACTTC. This sequence encodes CASSQGLDSYEQYF.

This clone has a handful of counts. One end of the junction varies from germline; a read error may be responsible. The chain is built from TRBV5-4 and TRBJ2-1, with 10 nucleotides matching TRBD2. Per germline, CDR1 SGHNT and CDR2 YYREEE (reference sequence). CDR3 size: 16 residues. The CDR3 nucleotides are TGCGCCAGCAGCCAACAATCTAGCGGGGGACACAATGAGCAGTTCTTC. Amino acid sequence: CASSQQSSGGHNEQFF.

To note about this clone: A far larger clone is off by one base, so a read error is likely. This chain links TRBV4-3 with TRBJ2-7; TRBD2 matches 10 bases. Looked up from germline, CDR1 is LGHNA and CDR2 is YSLEER. This CDR3 is built from 15 residues. The CDR3 loop reads CASSQSSSGSYEQSF. The CDR3 bases are TGCGCCAGCAGCCAATCTTCTAGCGGGAGCTACGAGCAGTCCTTC.

The chain links TRBV9 to TRBJ2-2; TRBD2 is a possible D gene (6 bases). In germline, CDR1 is SGDLS, CDR2 YYNGEE. CDR3 length: 16 amino acids. V gave up 2 bases and J gave up 5 bases, with 16 bases separating them. Here the CDR3 DNA reads TGTGCCAGCAGCGTGTTTTCGGGAGATGGGACCGGGGAGCTGTTTTTT. It is translated as CASSVFSGDGTGELFF.

This chain connects TRBV29-1 to TRBJ1-1; TRBD1 agrees at 9 bases. Trimming removed 4 bases from V and 3 bases from J; junction bases left unmatched: 21. The CDR3 consists of 19 residues. Germline values: CDR1 SQVTM, CDR2 ANQGSEA. The DNA of the CDR3 is TGCAGCGTTGTTCAACATTTCGGACAGGGGACGTTTTTGGACACTGAAGCTTTCTTT. Translating gives CSVVQHFGQGTFLDTEAFF.

The chain joins TRBV6-5 to TRBJ1-5; D is undetermined. The CDR3 has 15 residues. V was cut by 5 bases and J by 4 bases, with 15 bases left in between. The germline CDR1 and CDR2 sequences are MNHEY and SVGAGI. CDR3 sequence reads: CASSPHSRWNQPQHF. The CDR3 DNA is TGTGCCAGCAGTCCCCACTCTAGGTGGAATCAGCCCCAGCATTTT.

The chain uses TRBV28 and TRBJ2-2, with 9 bases lining up with TRBD1. Losses at the gene ends were 1 base for V and 4 bases for J; bases not matched to a gene: 7. Germline lookup yields CDR1 MDHEN and CDR2 SYDVKM. CDR3 length: 17 residues. The chain's CDR3 is CASSLSWDREVTGELFF. The CDR3 region has the DNA TGTGCCAGCAGTTTATCTTGGGACAGGGAAGTCACCGGGGAGCTGTTTTTT.

V and J are TRBV7-9 and TRBJ2-3; TRBD1 matches 7 bases. V shed 1 base and J 5 bases; nucleotides not matched to a gene: 6. The CDR3 extends over 15 amino acids. Germline V lookup: CDR1 SEHNR, CDR2 FQNEAQ (reference sequence). CDR3: CASSLVRDRKDTQYF. The CDR3 DNA reads as TGTGCCAGCAGCTTAGTTCGGGACAGAAAAGATACGCAGTATTTT.